This T cell receptor beta chain stems from a study of T-cell reconstitution after alpha-beta-depleted transplantation in children. Germline V CDR1 and CDR2: LGHDT, YNNKEL (reference sequence). The CDR3 extends over 13 amino acids. With 1 base removed from V and 4 bases from J, the gap between germline ends came to 7 bases. Preparing the TCRbeta library involved the use of unique molecular identifiers. Each CDR3 protein is one row after TCRdb ran MiXCR on the PCR reads. The table has some 260,000 distinct CDR3 sequences, roughly a quarter seen once. The receptor was isolated from a female patient aged 2 to 10 who had a stem cell transplant for congenital amegakaryocytic thrombocytopenia, so the T cells may come from the graft donor. Sample: PBMCs, mostly from graft donor cells, taken 360 days after TCRalphabeta/CD19-depleted stem cell transplant. V gene TRBV3-1 combines with J gene TRBJ1-1; possible D gene TRBD1, 6 bases. CDR3: CASSQGGRTEAFF. The DNA for the CDR3 is TGTGCCAGCAGCCAAGGGGGGCGCACTGAAGCTTTCTTT.